This section outlines one TCR beta chain sequence together with its context. The target antigen is unknown. 60 Vbeta and 13 Jbeta primers were used in PCR. Libraries were prepared by immunoSEQ multiplex PCR; TCRdb keeps only in-frame clonotypes and omits some of them. The table counts about 120,000 clones; 1.7% lies in the top ten. The entry originates in a study of cytomegalovirus exposure and HLA in healthy donors. Notes on the study in general: Some V segments (TRBV6-2 and TRBV6-3 among them) were excluded as indistinguishable. Trimming of TCR beta V- and J-genes showed a link, identified in a later analysis, to a missense DCLRE1C variant. Earlier results showed most TCR beta V segments being productive about 87% or about 30% of the time. Analysis was performed later, and it showed HLA-associated TCR beta chains to be more clonally expanded than equally common others.

Losses at the gene ends were 5 bases for V and 1 base for J; bases not matched to a gene: 9. Germline values: CDR1 SGHTA, CDR2 FQGNSA. This CDR3 spans 16 amino acids. The chain has TRBV7-2 and TRBJ1-1, with 8 bases identical to TRBD1. This sequence was found in a man between 18 and 29 years old in good health and CMV-seronegative. Sequencing was done on a sample of PBMCs. The CDR3 nucleotides are TGTGCCAGCAGCGCGTTCACAGGGGGATGGAACACTGAAGCTTTCTTT. Its protein is CASSAFTGGWNTEAFF.